Listed below are T cell receptor beta chains from one sample, sequenced in a study of sequential checkpoint blockade in melanoma. Clones were read by immunoSEQ multiplex PCR, and TCRdb kept only the in-frame ones, dropping some. The sample shows 1,700 or so clones, around a fifth of them seen only once. The specimen comprised tumor tissue (inferred from file names), sampled from a patient given nivolumab and ipilimumab in sequence. Receptor source: a human donor with melanoma. CDR3s include the opening cysteine and the closing phenylalanine or tryptophan. Each record gives: J gene, clone size, CDR3 length, D gene, V gene, CDR3 DNA, CDR3 protein. The D gene is left open where the match is weak. The size field is filled for only some rows; it gives once, few, many or a size class.

J: TRBJ2-6
size: few
length: 15
D: -
V: TRBV5-1
DNA: TGCGCCAGCAGCTCCGGCTCTTATGGGGCCAACGTCCTGACTTTC
CDR3: CASSSGSYGANVLTF

J: TRBJ1-1
size: few
length: 16
D: -
V: TRBV28
DNA: TGTGCCAGCAGTCCGCCGTGGTCACCGAGACACACTGAAGCTTTCTTT
CDR3: CASSPPWSPRHTEAFF

J: TRBJ2-7
size: -
length: 12
D: -
V: TRBV29-1
DNA: TGCAGCGTTGAAGACAGAATCTACGAGCAGTACTTC
CDR3: CSVEDRIYEQYF

J: TRBJ1-5
size: -
length: 13
D: -
V: TRBV6-8
DNA: TGTGCCACCACTAGGCCGGGGGGGAAGCCCCAGCATTTT
CDR3: CATTRPGGKPQHF

J: TRBJ2-7
size: -
length: 14
D: -
V: TRBV19
DNA: TGTGCCAGCGGAAATCCCTACGCAAGGGACGAGCAGTACTTC
CDR3: CASGNPYARDEQYF

J: TRBJ1-4
size: few
length: 17
D: TRBD1
V: TRBV28
DNA: TGTGCCAGCAGTTTAGGGGGCTGGACAGGGGAGAATGAAAAACTGTTTTTT
CDR3: CASSLGGWTGENEKLFF

J: TRBJ2-7
size: medium-sized
length: 15
D: -
V: TRBV11-3
DNA: TGTGCCAGCAGCTTAGTAAATCTAGCGTCGGGCGAGCAGTACTTC
CDR3: CASSLVNLASGEQYF

J: TRBJ2-7
size: -
length: 12
D: -
V: TRBV28
DNA: TGTGCCAGCATCTCGTTGTACGGCGAGCAGTACTTC
CDR3: CASISLYGEQYF

J: TRBJ2-1
size: many
length: 16
D: TRBD1
V: TRBV11-3
DNA: TGTGCCAGCAGCCCCTGGACACGGGACAGTTACAATGAGCAGTTCTTC
CDR3: CASSPWTRDSYNEQFF

J: TRBJ2-7
size: -
length: 13
D: TRBD1
V: TRBV28
DNA: TGTGCCAGCAGTACCGGGACAGGCAACGAGCAGTACTTC
CDR3: CASSTGTGNEQYF

J: TRBJ1-1
size: medium-sized
length: 14
D: -
V: TRBV6-8
DNA: TGTGCCAGCAGTTATCTGAGCCTGAACACTGAAGCTTTCTTT
CDR3: CASSYLSLNTEAFF

J: TRBJ1-2
size: few
length: 15
D: -
V: TRBV28
DNA: TGTGCCAGCAGTTTGACGGGGGACGAAGGCTATGGCTACACCTTC
CDR3: CASSLTGDEGYGYTF

J: TRBJ1-4
size: many
length: 16
D: TRBD1
V: TRBV11-3
DNA: TGTGCCAGCAGCTCATCGACCGGGACAGGGTATGAAAAACTGTTTTTT
CDR3: CASSSSTGTGYEKLFF

J: TRBJ1-1
size: -
length: 16
D: -
V: TRBV1
DNA: TGCACCAGCAGCCAAGACTACAGGGGGAGGAACACTGAAGCTTTCTTT
CDR3: CTSSQDYRGRNTEAFF

J: TRBJ2-3
size: -
length: 18
D: -
V: TRBV12-5
DNA: TGTGCTAGTGGTTTGGTACCCGGAGTCGCCACTAGCACAGATACGCAGTATTTT
CDR3: CASGLVPGVATSTDTQYF

J: TRBJ2-7
size: -
length: 16
D: TRBD2
V: TRBV25-1
DNA: TGTGCCAGCAGTGAACCTGGGACTAGCGGGTCGTGGGAGCAGTACTTC
CDR3: CASSEPGTSGSWEQYF

J: TRBJ1-5
size: few
length: 12
D: -
V: TRBV6-8
DNA: TGTGCCAGCAGTTACGGAGATCAGCCCCAGCATTTT
CDR3: CASSYGDQPQHF

J: TRBJ2-7
size: -
length: 15
D: TRBD2
V: TRBV6-8
DNA: TGTGCCAGCATTCCGCGGACTAGCGGGGGGGCGGGGCAGTACTTC
CDR3: CASIPRTSGGAGQYF

J: TRBJ2-6
size: few
length: 13
D: -
V: TRBV6-8
DNA: TGTGCCAGCGGTAGGATCGACTTGGACGTCCTGACTTTC
CDR3: CASGRIDLDVLTF

J: TRBJ2-7
size: many
length: 15
D: -
V: TRBV11-3
DNA: TGTGCCAGCAGCCCGACCGCGGCATTTGGGTACGAGCAGTACTTC
CDR3: CASSPTAAFGYEQYF

J: TRBJ2-3
size: -
length: 16
D: -
V: TRBV14
DNA: TGTGCCAGCAGCCAAAAGGGGATTCGAAACACAGATACGCAGTATTTT
CDR3: CASSQKGIRNTDTQYF

J: TRBJ2-4
size: -
length: 14
D: -
V: TRBV5-1
DNA: TGCGCCAGCAGCTTGGCCGGGATCCGGGACCCCCTGTACTTC
CDR3: CASSLAGIRDPLYF

J: TRBJ2-7
size: medium-sized
length: 15
D: -
V: TRBV11-3
DNA: TGTGCCAGCAGCAATAGACCCCTAGGCTCCCACGAGCAGTACTTC
CDR3: CASSNRPLGSHEQYF

J: TRBJ1-1
size: few
length: 12
D: -
V: TRBV30
DNA: TGTGCCTGGAGTCGGGACAACACTGAAGCTTTCTTT
CDR3: CAWSRDNTEAFF

J: TRBJ2-1
size: few
length: 18
D: -
V: TRBV8-2
DNA: -
CDR3: CASSLLKKAVGVGNEQFF

J: TRBJ2-1
size: -
length: 17
D: TRBD2
V: TRBV25-1
DNA: TGTGCCAGCAGTGGCGCCAAAGCGGGGTTTATTTACAATGAGCAGTTCTTC
CDR3: CASSGAKAGFIYNEQFF

J: TRBJ2-5
size: -
length: 13
D: TRBD1
V: TRBV29-1
DNA: TGCAGCGCTGCACAGGGGGCCCGAGAGACCCAGTACTTC
CDR3: CSAAQGARETQYF

J: TRBJ2-3
size: few
length: 12
D: -
V: TRBV6-8
DNA: TGTGCCATCAGTGCTGGGACAGATACGCAGTATTTT
CDR3: CAISAGTDTQYF

J: TRBJ2-7
size: few
length: 14
D: -
V: TRBV6-8
DNA: TGTGCCAGCAGTTACTCGAAAGACGCCTACGAGCAGTACTTC
CDR3: CASSYSKDAYEQYF

J: TRBJ2-7
size: medium-sized
length: 14
D: -
V: TRBV23-1
DNA: TGCGCCAGCAGCCAAGATAGGTCGGGGACCGAGCAGTACTTC
CDR3: CASSQDRSGTEQYF

J: TRBJ2-1
size: many
length: 20
D: TRBD2
V: TRBV11-3
DNA: TGTGCCAGCAGCCTAAGACACTTCGGGACTAGCGGCCAAATATCCGATGAGCAGTTCTTC
CDR3: CASSLRHFGTSGQISDEQFF

J: TRBJ2-1
size: medium-sized
length: 16
D: TRBD1
V: TRBV6-8
DNA: TGTGCCAGCAGTGCCACGGCCGGGACAGCTTACAATGAGCAGTTCTTC
CDR3: CASSATAGTAYNEQFF

J: TRBJ2-1
size: -
length: 15
D: -
V: TRBV5-1
DNA: TGCGCCAGCACCGATCAGGGGGGGTCCTACAATGAGCAGTTCTTC
CDR3: CASTDQGGSYNEQFF

J: TRBJ1-5
size: few
length: 14
D: TRBD1
V: TRBV28
DNA: TGTGCCAGCAGTCGACAGGGAAGCAATCAGCCCCAGCATTTT
CDR3: CASSRQGSNQPQHF

J: TRBJ1-1
size: -
length: 15
D: -
V: TRBV16
DNA: TGTGCCAGCAGCCAATTTCGGGGCAGGGGCACTGAAGCTTTCTTT
CDR3: CASSQFRGRGTEAFF

J: TRBJ2-5
size: -
length: 15
D: TRBD2
V: TRBV11-3
DNA: TGTGCCAGCAGCTTAAAGACGGGAGGGCCCGAGACCCAGTACTTC
CDR3: CASSLKTGGPETQYF

J: TRBJ2-7
size: few
length: 20
D: -
V: TRBV28
DNA: TGTGCCAGCAGTTTTGCCGGGGCAGGGGATTTTACATCAGACTCGTACGAGCAGTACTTC
CDR3: CASSFAGAGDFTSDSYEQYF

J: TRBJ2-3
size: few
length: 15
D: TRBD2
V: TRBV11-3
DNA: TGTGCCAGCAGCCGAGGGACTAGGGGAGGAGATACGCAGTATTTT
CDR3: CASSRGTRGGDTQYF

J: TRBJ2-1
size: few
length: 15
D: -
V: TRBV9
DNA: TGTGCCAGCAGTGAACGGCGACTATCCTACAATGAGCAGTTCTTC
CDR3: CASSERRLSYNEQFF

J: TRBJ2-3
size: many
length: 17
D: TRBD2
V: TRBV11-3
DNA: TGTGCCAGCAGCTTAGACCCCTCCAGCGGGAACACAGATACGCAGTATTTT
CDR3: CASSLDPSSGNTDTQYF

J: TRBJ2-7
size: many
length: 15
D: -
V: TRBV11-3
DNA: TGTGCCAGCAGCGCCCCAGGGGACACTAACTACGAGCAGTACTTC
CDR3: CASSAPGDTNYEQYF

J: TRBJ2-1
size: -
length: 15
D: TRBD2
V: TRBV6-8
DNA: TGTGCCAGCAGTTCACTAGCGGGAGGGTACAATGAGCAGTTCTTC
CDR3: CASSSLAGGYNEQFF

J: TRBJ1-2
size: once
length: 13
D: -
V: TRBV29-1
DNA: TGCAGCGTGACCGGAGACGAAAACTATGGCTACACCTTC
CDR3: CSVTGDENYGYTF

J: TRBJ2-3
size: few
length: 14
D: TRBD1
V: TRBV11-3
DNA: TGTGCCAGCACCCCGGGACAGCGATCGTATACGCAGTATTTT
CDR3: CASTPGQRSYTQYF